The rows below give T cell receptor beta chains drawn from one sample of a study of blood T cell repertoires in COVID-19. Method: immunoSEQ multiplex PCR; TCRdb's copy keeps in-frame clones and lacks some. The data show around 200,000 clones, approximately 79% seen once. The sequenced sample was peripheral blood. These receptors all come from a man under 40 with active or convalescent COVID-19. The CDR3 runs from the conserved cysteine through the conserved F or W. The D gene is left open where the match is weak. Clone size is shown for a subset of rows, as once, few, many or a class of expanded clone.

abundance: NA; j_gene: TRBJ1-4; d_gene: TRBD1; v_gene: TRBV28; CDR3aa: CASTSPTSGQGEKLFF; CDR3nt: TGTGCCAGCACCTCCCCTACATCGGGACAGGGAGAAAAACTGTTTTTT
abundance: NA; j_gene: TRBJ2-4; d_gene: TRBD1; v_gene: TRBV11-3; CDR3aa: CASSRPGGENIQYF; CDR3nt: TGTGCCAGCAGCAGGCCAGGGGGCGAAAACATTCAGTACTTC
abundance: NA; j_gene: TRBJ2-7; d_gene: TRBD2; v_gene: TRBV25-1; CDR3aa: CASSSSGGAGLRSYEQYF; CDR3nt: TGTGCCAGCTCTTCATCGGGAGGGGCAGGACTAAGATCCTACGAGCAGTACTTC
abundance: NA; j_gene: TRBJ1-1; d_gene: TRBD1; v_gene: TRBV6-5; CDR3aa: CASSRDRENTEAFF; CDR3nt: TGTGCCAGCAGCCGGGACAGGGAAAACACTGAAGCTTTCTTT
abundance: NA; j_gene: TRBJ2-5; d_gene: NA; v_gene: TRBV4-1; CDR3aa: CASSPTPRETQYF; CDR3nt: TGCGCCAGCAGCCCCACGCCCCGGGAGACCCAGTACTTC
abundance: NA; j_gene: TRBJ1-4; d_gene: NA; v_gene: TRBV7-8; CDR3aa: CASSPQDGRGKLFF; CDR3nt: TGTGCCAGCAGCCCCCAGGACGGGCGAGGGAAACTGTTTTTT
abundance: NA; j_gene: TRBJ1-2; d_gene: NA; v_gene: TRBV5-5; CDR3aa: CASSFVMGADYGYTF; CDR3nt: TGTGCCAGCAGCTTCGTTATGGGGGCTGACTATGGCTACACCTTC
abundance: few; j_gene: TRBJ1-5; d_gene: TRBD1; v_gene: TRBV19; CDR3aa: CASRDREVSNQPQHF; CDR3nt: TGTGCCAGTAGGGACAGGGAGGTGAGCAATCAGCCCCAGCATTTT
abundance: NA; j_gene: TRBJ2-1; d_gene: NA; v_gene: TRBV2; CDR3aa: CASRTDSYNEQFF; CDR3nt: TGTGCCAGCAGGACTGATTCCTACAATGAGCAGTTCTTC
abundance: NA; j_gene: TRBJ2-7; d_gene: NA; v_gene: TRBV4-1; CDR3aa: CASSQGAEQYF; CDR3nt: TGCGCCAGCAGCCAAGGAGCGGAGCAGTACTTC
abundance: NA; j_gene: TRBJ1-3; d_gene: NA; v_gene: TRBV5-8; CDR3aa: CASRTQGSGNTIYF; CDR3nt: TGTGCCAGCAGGACGCAGGGCTCTGGAAACACCATATATTTT
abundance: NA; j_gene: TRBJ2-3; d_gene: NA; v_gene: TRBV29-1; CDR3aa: CSATVGPDTQYF; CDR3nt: TGCAGCGCAACAGTCGGCCCAGATACGCAGTATTTT
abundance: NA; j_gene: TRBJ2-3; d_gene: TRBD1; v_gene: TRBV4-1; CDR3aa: CASSRDRGPTDTQYF; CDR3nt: TGCGCCAGCAGCCGAGACAGGGGGCCCACAGATACGCAGTATTTT
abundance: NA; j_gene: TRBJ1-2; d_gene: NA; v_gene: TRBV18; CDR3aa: CASSPGRVGYGYTF; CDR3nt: TGTGCCAGCTCACCAGGCAGGGTAGGGTATGGCTACACCTTC
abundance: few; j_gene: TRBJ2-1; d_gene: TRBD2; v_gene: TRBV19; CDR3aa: CASTLAGRYNEQFF; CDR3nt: TGTGCCAGTACCCTAGCGGGACGTTACAATGAGCAGTTCTTC